Listed here are 3 T cell receptor beta chains from one sample, sequenced in a study of molecular identifiers for immune sequencing clone quantification. TCRdb independently ran MiXCR on the PCR reads; one entry per CDR3 protein. The sample yields approximately 500,000 distinct CDR3 sequences, about a fifth seen once. The sequencing sample was made of naive CD8+ T cells from blood, with Jurkat cell RNA spiked in. Subset described: FACS-sorted CD8+CD4-CCR7+CD45RA+ naive T cells. The receptors come from a human donor in good health. Some libraries in this study had Jurkat cell RNA spiked in.

In its sample, this clonotype was seen a few times. CDR3 coding DNA: TGCGCCAGCAGCCAAGGAAGAGGGTCCTATGGCTACACCTTC. Its protein product is CASSQGRGSYGYTF. The V and J genes are TRBV4-3 and TRBJ1-2, with D hard to call. The CDR3 extends over 14 amino acids. From germline, CDR1 is LGHNA and CDR2 YSLEER. Trimming removed 1 base from V and 4 bases from J, with 10 bases in between.

The chain joins TRBV9 to TRBJ2-5; D possibly uses TRBD1 or TRBD2 (6 bases each). Trimming cost V 2 bases and J 5 bases, with 13 bases left between them. Germline loops: CDR1 SGDLS, CDR2 YYNGEE. This CDR3 is built from 14 residues. This CDR3 reads CASSVGGGPETQYF. Here the CDR3 DNA reads TGTGCCAGCAGCGTGGGGGGCGGGCCCGAGACCCAGTACTTC.

The gene calls are TRBV19 and TRBJ2-3; no clear D. The CDR3 contains 14 residues. V gave up 7 bases and J gave up 3 bases, with 14 bases separating them. Germline CDR1 reads LNHDA; CDR2 reads SQIVND (reference sequence). The CDR3 sequence: CASTLGRPTDTQYF. In DNA, the CDR3 is TGTGCCAGTACCCTCGGACGGCCAACAGATACGCAGTATTTT.